This T cell receptor (beta chain) was sequenced for a study of cytomegalovirus exposure and HLA in healthy donors. This CDR3 region has 12 residues. Trimming shortened V by 7 bases and J by 5 bases, and 14 bases separated the two germline ends. CDR1 SQVTM and CDR2 ANQGSEA come from the germline V gene. The primer mix had 60 Vbeta and 13 Jbeta primers. The assay was immunoSEQ multiplex PCR, and TCRdb's table has in-frame clones only and misses some. The sample totals some 200,000 clones. The J gene is TRBJ1-1, the V gene TRBV29-1; D is unclear. The receptor was isolated from a boy aged 10-17 years in good health and CMV-seronegative. Sequenced material: PBMCs. CDR3: CSAEPRGTEAFF. CDR3 coding DNA: TGCAGCGCCGAACCTCGAGGTACTGAAGCTTTCTTT.